This TCR beta chain was observed in a study of cytomegalovirus exposure and HLA in healthy donors. Method: immunoSEQ multiplex PCR; TCRdb's copy keeps in-frame clones and lacks some. The sample lists 150,000 to 200,000 clones, approximately 88% occurring once. Germline-derived CDR1 and CDR2 are SGDLS and YYNGEE. This CDR3 spans 15 amino acids. V was pared by 0 bases and J by 4 bases, with 12 bases between. This clonotype was sampled from a man aged 18-30 years in good health and CMV-seropositive. Input material: PBMCs. The gene calls are TRBV9 and TRBJ2-3; D is unclear. CDR3 sequence reads: CASSVVNSLADTQYF. CDR3 in DNA: TGTGCCAGCAGCGTAGTGAATAGCTTGGCAGATACGCAGTATTTT. The full variable domain, in which reference TRBV9 and TRBJ2-3 provide the parts outside the CDR3, is DSGVTQTPKHLITATGQRVTLRCSPRSGDLSVYWYQQSLDQGLQFLIQYYNGEERAKGNILERFSAQQFPDLHSELNLSSLELGDSALYFCASSVVNSLADTQYFGPGTRLTVL.